Listed below are T cell receptor beta chains from one sample, sequenced in a study of cytomegalovirus exposure and HLA in healthy donors. Clones were sequenced by immunoSEQ multiplex PCR, and TCRdb holds only the in-frame ones, with some missing. The table shows 140,000 to 150,000 clones, with roughly 87% occurring only once. Sequencing was performed on PBMCs. The source is a woman in her 40s in good health and CMV-seronegative. CDR3s leave out the opening cysteine and the closing phenylalanine or tryptophan. The order of the fields is clone size, D gene, V gene, CDR3 protein. The D gene is left open where the match is weak. Some rows have no size entry. The others give once, few or many, or a class for an expanded clone.

clone size: -; D gene: -; V gene: TRBV5-1; CDR3 protein: ASSLESGTGELF
clone size: few; D gene: -; V gene: TRBV5-1; CDR3 protein: ASSLDQDFLTNEQF
clone size: -; D gene: -; V gene: TRBV7-2; CDR3 protein: ASSKGGGLSEKLF
clone size: -; D gene: -; V gene: TRBV6-5; CDR3 protein: ASSSSRISNQPQH
clone size: once; D gene: -; V gene: TRBV6-1; CDR3 protein: ASSLLGVNYERY
clone size: -; D gene: -; V gene: TRBV27; CDR3 protein: ASSLLPNTEAF
clone size: -; D gene: -; V gene: TRBV5-1; CDR3 protein: ASSLGGFPGETQY
clone size: once; D gene: -; V gene: TRBV7-2; CDR3 protein: ASSLWRGKTEAF
clone size: -; D gene: TRBD1; V gene: TRBV7-9; CDR3 protein: SSSLAGGDGYT
clone size: -; D gene: TRBD1; V gene: TRBV9; CDR3 protein: ASSIHRGRSTDTQY
clone size: -; D gene: -; V gene: TRBV5-4; CDR3 protein: ASSTEAVSYNEQF
clone size: -; D gene: -; V gene: TRBV10-1; CDR3 protein: ASSEGQSYGYT
clone size: once; D gene: -; V gene: TRBV7-3; CDR3 protein: ASSGRPGGELF
clone size: -; D gene: -; V gene: TRBV25-1; CDR3 protein: ASSRSGSDTQY
clone size: -; D gene: -; V gene: TRBV7-9; CDR3 protein: ASSALRGQGLSNTEAF
clone size: -; D gene: TRBD2; V gene: TRBV11-2; CDR3 protein: ASSFLAGGYNEQF
clone size: -; D gene: -; V gene: TRBV7-9; CDR3 protein: ASSSGLMSGELF
clone size: -; D gene: TRBD1; V gene: TRBV2; CDR3 protein: ASRGGQGFYEQY
clone size: -; D gene: TRBD1; V gene: TRBV5-1; CDR3 protein: ASSPSRGTSYNEQF
clone size: -; D gene: -; V gene: TRBV19; CDR3 protein: ASSIRGARTDTQY
clone size: -; D gene: -; V gene: TRBV2; CDR3 protein: ASSVGGASRIGYT
clone size: -; D gene: TRBD1; V gene: TRBV5-1; CDR3 protein: ASSLRPGQPMVLSYNEQF
clone size: -; D gene: -; V gene: TRBV4-3; CDR3 protein: ASSQGAHQTNEKLF
clone size: -; D gene: TRBD2; V gene: TRBV7-2; CDR3 protein: ASSLGTSGYNEQF
clone size: -; D gene: -; V gene: TRBV7-9; CDR3 protein: SSSLTTGQINEKLF
clone size: -; D gene: TRBD1; V gene: TRBV5-4; CDR3 protein: ASSRGQGSYEQY
clone size: few; D gene: -; V gene: TRBV7-9; CDR3 protein: ASSGAYEQY
clone size: once; D gene: -; V gene: TRBV11-2; CDR3 protein: ASSLPRDRTGELF
clone size: -; D gene: TRBD2; V gene: TRBV7-8; CDR3 protein: ASSLRDLAGGRAQETQY
clone size: -; D gene: TRBD2; V gene: TRBV5-6; CDR3 protein: ASSSTLAGRSYEQY
clone size: -; D gene: TRBD2; V gene: TRBV9; CDR3 protein: ASSAGRASGSGEQY
clone size: -; D gene: TRBD1; V gene: TRBV7-9; CDR3 protein: SSSSLQGGEAF
clone size: -; D gene: TRBD2; V gene: TRBV27; CDR3 protein: ASSLFGVSGEQETQY
clone size: -; D gene: -; V gene: TRBV6-6; CDR3 protein: ASSSRRNTEAF
clone size: -; D gene: -; V gene: TRBV7-9; CDR3 protein: SSSLGGGTPVYGYT
clone size: once; D gene: TRBD2; V gene: TRBV11-3; CDR3 protein: ASSLASVLANGELF